Below, one T cell receptor beta chain is given with its context. What it recognizes is unknown. The sample contains more than one DNA sequence encoding this CDR3. Here immunoSEQ multiplex PCR was the method, and the copy in TCRdb shows in-frame clones only, minus some. Of some 740,000 clones listed, more than 85% are singletons. Terminally differentiated effector memory CD45RA+ cells were left out of the naive CD8 fraction, which was CD45RO-negative and positively selected for CCR7. V lost 4 bases, J lost 5 bases, and 4 bases lay in between. The CDR3 contains 10 residues. Germline V gene lookup returns CDR1 SQVTM and CDR2 ANQGSEA. The sample originates from a study of shared clonotypes between healthy human individuals. Study results and caveats: With few donors, the genetic and exposure-history diversity represented was limited.

This clonotype was sampled from a man aged 25 to 45 in good health. The chain uses TRBV29-1 and TRBJ2-3; D not resolved. The source material was naive CD8+ T cells sorted from blood. CDR3 sequence (DNA): TGCAGCGTTGTTGAAGATACGCAGTATTTT. This encodes CSVVEDTQYF.